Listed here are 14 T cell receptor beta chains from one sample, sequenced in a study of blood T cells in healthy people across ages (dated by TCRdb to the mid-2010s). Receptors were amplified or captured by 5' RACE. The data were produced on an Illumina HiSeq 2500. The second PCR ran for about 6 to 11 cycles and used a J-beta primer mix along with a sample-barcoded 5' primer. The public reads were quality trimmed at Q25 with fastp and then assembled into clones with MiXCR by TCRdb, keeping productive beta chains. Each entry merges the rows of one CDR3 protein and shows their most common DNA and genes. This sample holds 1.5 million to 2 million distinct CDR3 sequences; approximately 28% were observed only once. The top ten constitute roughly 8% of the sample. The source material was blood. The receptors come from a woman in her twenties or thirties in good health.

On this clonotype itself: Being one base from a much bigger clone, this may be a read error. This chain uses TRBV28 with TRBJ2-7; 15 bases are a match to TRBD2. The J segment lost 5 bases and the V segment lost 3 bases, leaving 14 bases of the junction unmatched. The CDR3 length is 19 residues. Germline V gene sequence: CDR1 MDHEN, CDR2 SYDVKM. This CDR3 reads CASSFPGLAGGRNSHEQYF. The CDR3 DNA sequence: TGTGCCAGCAGTTTCCCGGGACTAGCGGGGGGCCGAAATTCCCACGAGCAGTACTTC.

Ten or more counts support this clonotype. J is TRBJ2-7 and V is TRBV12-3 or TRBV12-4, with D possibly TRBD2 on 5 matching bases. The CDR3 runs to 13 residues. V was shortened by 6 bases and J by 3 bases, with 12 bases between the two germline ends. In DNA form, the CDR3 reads TGTGCCAGCAGACTAGGAGGTGGCTACGAGCAGTACTTC. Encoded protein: CASRLGGGYEQYF.

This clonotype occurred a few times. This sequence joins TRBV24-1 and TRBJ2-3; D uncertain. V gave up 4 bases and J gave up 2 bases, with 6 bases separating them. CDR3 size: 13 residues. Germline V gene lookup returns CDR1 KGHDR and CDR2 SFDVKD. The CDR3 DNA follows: TGTGCCACCAGTGAGCGAACCACAGATACGCAGTATTTT. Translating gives CATSERTTDTQYF.

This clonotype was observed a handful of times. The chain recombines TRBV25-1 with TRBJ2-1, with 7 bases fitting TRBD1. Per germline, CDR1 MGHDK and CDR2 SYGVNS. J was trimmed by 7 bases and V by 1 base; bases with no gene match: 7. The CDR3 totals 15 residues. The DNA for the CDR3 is TGTGCCAGCAGTGAATTTGAGGGGGCGAGGAATGAGCAGTTCTTC. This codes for CASSEFEGARNEQFF.

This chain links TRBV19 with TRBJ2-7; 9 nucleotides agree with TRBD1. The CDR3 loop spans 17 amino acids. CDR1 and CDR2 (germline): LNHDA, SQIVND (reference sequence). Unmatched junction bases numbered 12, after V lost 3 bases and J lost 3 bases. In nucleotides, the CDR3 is TGTGCCAGTAGTATTGGGGGCCCCGACAGGGGGGTCTACGAGCAGTACTTC. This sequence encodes CASSIGGPDRGVYEQYF.

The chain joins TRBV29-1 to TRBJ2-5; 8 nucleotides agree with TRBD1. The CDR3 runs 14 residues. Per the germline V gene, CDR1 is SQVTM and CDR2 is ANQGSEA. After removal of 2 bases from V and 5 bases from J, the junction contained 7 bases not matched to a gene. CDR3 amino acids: CSVESRGLDETQYF. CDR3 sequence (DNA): TGCAGCGTTGAATCCAGGGGGCTGGATGAGACCCAGTACTTC.

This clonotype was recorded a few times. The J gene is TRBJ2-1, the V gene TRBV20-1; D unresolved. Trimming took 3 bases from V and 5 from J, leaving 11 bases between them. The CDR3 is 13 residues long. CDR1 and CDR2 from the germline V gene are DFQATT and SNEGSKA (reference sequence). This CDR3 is CSASRMPNNEQFF. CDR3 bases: TGCAGTGCTAGTCGTATGCCAAACAATGAGCAGTTCTTC.

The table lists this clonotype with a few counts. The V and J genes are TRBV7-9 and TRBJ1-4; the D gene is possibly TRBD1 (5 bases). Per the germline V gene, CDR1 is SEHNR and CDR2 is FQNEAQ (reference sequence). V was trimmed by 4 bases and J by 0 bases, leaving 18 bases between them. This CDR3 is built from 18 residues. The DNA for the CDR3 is TGTGCCAGCAGCTGGCTTGGAGGGGTTCGGGCAACTAATGAAAAACTGTTTTTT. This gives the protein CASSWLGGVRATNEKLFF.

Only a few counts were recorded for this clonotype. In DNA form, the CDR3 reads TGTGCCAGCCGTGGCGGGGGGGTCACAGATACGCAGTATTTT. Amino acid sequence: CASRGGGVTDTQYF. This chain joins TRBV6-6 and TRBJ2-3; the match to TRBD2 covers 9 bases. CDR1 is MNHNY and CDR2 is SVGAGI in the germline V gene (reference sequence). Unmatched junction bases numbered 5, after V lost 8 bases and J lost 2 bases. The CDR3 spans 14 residues.

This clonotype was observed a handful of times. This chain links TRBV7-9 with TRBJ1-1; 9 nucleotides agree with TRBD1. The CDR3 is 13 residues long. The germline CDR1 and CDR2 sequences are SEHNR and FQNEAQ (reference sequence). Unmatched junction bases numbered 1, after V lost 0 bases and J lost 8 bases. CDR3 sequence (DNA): TGTGCCAGCAGCTTAGCGGGACAGGGAGAAGCTTTCTTT. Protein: CASSLAGQGEAFF.

The CDR3 nucleotides read TGTGCCAGTTTGGAGACAGCCTACAATGAGCAGTTCTTC. Encoded protein: CASLETAYNEQFF. V is TRBV19 and J is TRBJ2-1; a possible D gene is TRBD1 (5 bases). Trimming removed 8 bases at V and 2 bases at J, with 10 bases between. The CDR3 is made up of 13 amino acids. The germline CDR1 and CDR2 sequences are LNHDA and SQIVND (reference sequence).

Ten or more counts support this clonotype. CDR3 region: CASSLGDIQETQYF. The CDR3 DNA sequence: TGTGCCAGCAGCTTAGGGGATATCCAAGAGACCCAGTACTTC. The chain joins TRBV11-2 to TRBJ2-5, with D hard to call. The CDR3 is 14 residues long. V lost 1 base and J lost 1, with 7 bases in between. Germline CDR1 and CDR2: SGHAT and FQNNGV.

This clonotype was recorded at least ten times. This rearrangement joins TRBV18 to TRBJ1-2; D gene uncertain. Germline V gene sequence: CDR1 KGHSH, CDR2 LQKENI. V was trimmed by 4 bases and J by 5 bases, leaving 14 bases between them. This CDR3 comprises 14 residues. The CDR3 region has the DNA TGTGCCAGCTCACGGTTCGAAGGGAGTTATGGCTACACCTTC. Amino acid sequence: CASSRFEGSYGYTF. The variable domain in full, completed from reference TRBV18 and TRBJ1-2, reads NAGVMQNPRHLVRRRGQEARLRCSPMKGHSHVYWYRQLPEEGLKFMVYLQKENIIDESGMPKERFSAEFPKEGPSILRIQQVVRGDSAAYFCASSRFEGSYGYTFGSGTRLTVV.

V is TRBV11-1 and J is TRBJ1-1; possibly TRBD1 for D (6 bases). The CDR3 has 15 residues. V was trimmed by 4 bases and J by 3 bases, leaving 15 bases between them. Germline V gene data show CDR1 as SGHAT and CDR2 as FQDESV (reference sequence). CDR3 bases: TGTGCCAGCAGCTCTAGTGGGGACACTCACACTGAAGCTTTCTTT. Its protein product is CASSSSGDTHTEAFF.